The entry below describes one TCR beta chain. Its antigen remains unidentified. The data were taken from a study of cytomegalovirus exposure and HLA in healthy donors. The study's findings and limits: In a later analysis, compared with equally common non-associated chains, HLA-associated beta chains were more expanded.

V lost 5 bases to trimming and J lost 10 bases; unmatched junction nucleotides: 7. CDR1 and CDR2 (germline): LNHDA, SQIVND (reference sequence). The CDR3 is 14 residues long. The PCR ran on 60 Vbeta and 13 Jbeta primers. Sequencing used immunoSEQ multiplex PCR; TCRdb keeps in-frame clones, though not all of them. There are around 150,000 clones in the sample; about 70% occur only once, and more than 9% lies in the top ten. V gene TRBV19 combines with J gene TRBJ2-1, with 11 bases lining up with TRBD2. The sample consisted of PBMCs. The clonotype was recovered from a man aged 25-40 years in good health and CMV-seropositive. The DNA for the CDR3 is TGTGCCAGTAGTCAAGGGACTAGCGGATTGGAGCAGTTCTTC. Protein sequence: CASSQGTSGLEQFF.